These T cell receptor beta chains were read from a single sample in a study of blood T cell repertoires in COVID-19. The method was immunoSEQ multiplex PCR; TCRdb's version includes in-frame clones alone and lacks a portion of them. The data contain 120,000 to 150,000 clones, 80% to 90% of them singletons. The specimen sequenced was peripheral blood. These receptors came from a woman of 80 years or more with acute or convalescent COVID-19. The CDR3 runs from the conserved cysteine through the conserved F or W. A D gene is named only where the DNA matches it firmly. Expanded clones get a size class; other rows say once, few or many, or leave the size out.

abundance	d_gene	v_gene	j_gene	CDR3aa	CDR3nt
NA	TRBD1	TRBV11-2	TRBJ2-1	CASSFQGVWYNEQFF	TGTGCCAGCAGTTTTCAGGGGGTCTGGTACAATGAGCAGTTCTTC
NA	NA	TRBV2	TRBJ1-4	CASKGQWGGPKENEKLFF	TGTGCCAGCAAGGGCCAGTGGGGGGGCCCTAAGGAAAATGAAAAACTGTTTTTT
NA	TRBD1	TRBV7-2	TRBJ1-5	CASSLAWAGGQPQHF	TGTGCCAGCAGCTTAGCGTGGGCAGGGGGACAGCCCCAGCATTTT
NA	TRBD1	TRBV7-2	TRBJ2-1	CASSLRTGFYNEQFF	TGTGCCAGCAGCCTACGGACAGGATTTTACAATGAGCAGTTCTTC
NA	TRBD1	TRBV5-1	TRBJ1-1	CASSIPGQGHNTEAFF	TGCGCCAGCAGCATCCCGGGACAGGGCCATAACACTGAAGCTTTCTTT
NA	NA	TRBV18	TRBJ2-7	CASSPQGGDYEQYF	TGTGCCAGCTCACCTCAGGGGGGCGACTACGAGCAGTACTTC
NA	NA	TRBV9	TRBJ1-2	CASSETTVNYGYTF	TGTGCCAGCAGCGAGACTACAGTTAACTATGGCTACACCTTC
NA	NA	TRBV7-2	TRBJ1-1	CASSFSGGNTEAFF	TGTGCCAGCAGTTTTAGCGGGGGGAACACTGAAGCTTTCTTT
NA	TRBD1	TRBV2	TRBJ1-5	CASTRQGSNQPQHF	TGTGCCAGCACTAGACAGGGAAGCAATCAGCCCCAGCATTTT
NA	TRBD1	TRBV7-9	TRBJ1-1	CASTPSGRGRGNTEAFF	TGTGCCAGCACTCCAAGCGGGAGGGGGCGTGGGAACACTGAAGCTTTCTTT
NA	TRBD2	TRBV5-1	TRBJ2-1	CASSFRGGAQDEQFF	TGCGCCAGCAGCTTCCGCGGGGGGGCCCAGGATGAGCAGTTCTTC
few	NA	TRBV5-6	TRBJ1-2	CASSLRGYGYTF	TGTGCCAGCAGCTTGCGGGGGTATGGCTACACCTTC
NA	NA	TRBV30	TRBJ1-2	CACLRGYGYTF	TGTGCCTGCCTACGGGGCTATGGCTACACCTTC
once	TRBD1	TRBV6-1	TRBJ2-7	CASSQPGQGTFEQYF	TGTGCCAGCAGCCAACCGGGACAGGGCACATTCGAGCAGTACTTC
once	TRBD1	TRBV7-6	TRBJ1-1	CASSAYRGANSEAFF	TGTGCCAGCAGCGCTTACAGGGGGGCCAACTCTGAAGCTTTCTTT
NA	NA	TRBV10-3	TRBJ1-1	CAISESREGTEAFF	TGTGCCATCAGTGAGTCTAGGGAGGGGACTGAAGCTTTCTTT
NA	TRBD1	TRBV6-2/TRBV6-3	TRBJ1-5	CASSRRGTGNQPQHF	TGTGCCAGCAGTAGACGAGGGACAGGCAATCAGCCCCAGCATTTT
NA	TRBD1	TRBV5-1	TRBJ2-2	CASSGSPGTGIDGELFF	TGCGCCAGCAGCGGGAGTCCCGGGACAGGGATTGACGGGGAGCTGTTTTTT
NA	TRBD1	TRBV6-5	TRBJ2-1	CASRPSGNRGMGIF	TGTGCCAGCAGACCCAGCGGAAACAGGGGAATGGGGATCTTC
NA	TRBD1	TRBV6-5	TRBJ1-4	CASSKMTGGEEKLFF	TGTGCCAGCAGTAAGATGACAGGGGGAGAAGAAAAACTGTTTTTT
NA	NA	TRBV5-6	TRBJ2-1	CASSDTTGAPRNEQFF	TGTGCCAGCAGCGACACGACAGGCGCTCCGAGGAATGAGCAGTTCTTC